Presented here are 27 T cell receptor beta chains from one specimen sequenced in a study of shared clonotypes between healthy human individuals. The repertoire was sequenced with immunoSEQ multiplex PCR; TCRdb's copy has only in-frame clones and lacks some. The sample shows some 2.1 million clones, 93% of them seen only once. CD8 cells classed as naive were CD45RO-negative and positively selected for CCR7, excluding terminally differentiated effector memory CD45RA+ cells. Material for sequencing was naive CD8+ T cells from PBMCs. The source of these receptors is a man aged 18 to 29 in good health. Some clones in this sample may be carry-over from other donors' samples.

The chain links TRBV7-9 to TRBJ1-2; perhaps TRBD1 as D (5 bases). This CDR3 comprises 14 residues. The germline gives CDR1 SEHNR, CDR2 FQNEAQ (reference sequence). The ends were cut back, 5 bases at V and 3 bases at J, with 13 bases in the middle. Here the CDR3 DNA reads TGTGCCAGCAGCCGCGGGGCAGACTACTATGGCTACACCTTC. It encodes CASSRGADYYGYTF.

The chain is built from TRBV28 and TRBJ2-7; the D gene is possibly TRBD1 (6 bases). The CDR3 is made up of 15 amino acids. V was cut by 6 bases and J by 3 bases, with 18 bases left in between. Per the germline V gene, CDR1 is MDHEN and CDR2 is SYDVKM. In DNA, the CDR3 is TGTGCCAGCAGCCCCTTTAGAGGCAGGGGCTACGAGCAGTACTTC. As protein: CASSPFRGRGYEQYF.

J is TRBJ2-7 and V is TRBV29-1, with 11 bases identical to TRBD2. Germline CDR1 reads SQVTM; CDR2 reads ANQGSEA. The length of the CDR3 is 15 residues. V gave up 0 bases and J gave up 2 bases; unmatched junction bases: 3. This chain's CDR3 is CSVEDGTSGTYEQYF. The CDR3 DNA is TGCAGCGTTGAAGATGGGACTAGCGGTACCTACGAGCAGTACTTC.

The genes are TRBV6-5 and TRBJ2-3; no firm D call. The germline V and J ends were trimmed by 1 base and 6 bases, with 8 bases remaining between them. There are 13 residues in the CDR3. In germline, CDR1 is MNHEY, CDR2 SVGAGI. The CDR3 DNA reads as TGTGCCAGCAGTTACTACCTCGGGGATACGCAGTATTTT. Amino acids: CASSYYLGDTQYF.

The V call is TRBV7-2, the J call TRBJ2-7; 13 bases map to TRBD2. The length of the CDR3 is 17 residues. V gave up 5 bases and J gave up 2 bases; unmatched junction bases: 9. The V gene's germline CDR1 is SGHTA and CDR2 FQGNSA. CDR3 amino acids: CASSRNGLAGAPYEQYF. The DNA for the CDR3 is TGTGCCAGCAGCCGTAACGGACTAGCGGGGGCCCCCTACGAGCAGTACTTC.

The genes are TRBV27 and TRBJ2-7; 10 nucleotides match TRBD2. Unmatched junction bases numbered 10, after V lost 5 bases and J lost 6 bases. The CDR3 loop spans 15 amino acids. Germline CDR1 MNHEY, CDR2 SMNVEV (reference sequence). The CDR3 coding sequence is TGTGCCAGCAGTCCTACCACGGGACTAGCGTTCGAGCAGTACTTC. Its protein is CASSPTTGLAFEQYF.

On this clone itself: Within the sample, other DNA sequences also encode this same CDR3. The CDR3 region is CAISVENTGELFF. In nucleotides, the CDR3 is TGTGCCATCAGTGTAGAGAACACCGGGGAGCTGTTTTTT. The chain combines TRBV10-3 with TRBJ2-2; D remains unclear. From germline, CDR1 is ENHRY and CDR2 SYGVKD. Trimming stripped 4 bases from V and 1 base from J, with 4 bases between. This CDR3 has 13 residues.

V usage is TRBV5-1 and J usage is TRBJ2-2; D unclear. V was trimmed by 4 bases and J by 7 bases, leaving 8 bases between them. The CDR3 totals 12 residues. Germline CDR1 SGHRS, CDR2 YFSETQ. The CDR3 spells CASSRNDGELFF. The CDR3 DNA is TGCGCCAGCAGCCGGAATGACGGGGAGCTGTTTTTT.

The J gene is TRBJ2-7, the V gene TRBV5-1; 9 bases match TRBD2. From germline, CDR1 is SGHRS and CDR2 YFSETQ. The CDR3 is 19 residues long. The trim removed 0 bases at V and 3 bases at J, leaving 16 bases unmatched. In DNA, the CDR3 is TGCGCCAGCAGCTTGGGGGTTCGGGGACTAGCTGCAAATGACTACGAGCAGTACTTC. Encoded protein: CASSLGVRGLAANDYEQYF.

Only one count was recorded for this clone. The CDR3 coding sequence is TGTGCCAGCAGCCTTAGGGCCGGGACGGGGGAGCAGTACTTC. This encodes CASSLRAGTGEQYF. This chain connects TRBV9 to TRBJ2-7; either TRBD1 or TRBD2 may supply D (5 bases each). The V end lost 4 bases, the J end lost 7 bases, and 18 bases lay between the germline ends. Germline CDR1 and CDR2: SGDLS and YYNGEE. CDR3 size: 14 residues. Variable domain in full (rest from reference TRBV9 and TRBJ2-7): DSGVTQTPKHLITATGQRVTLRCSPRSGDLSVYWYQQSLDQGLQFLIQYYNGEERAKGNILERFSAQQFPDLHSELNLSSLELGDSALYFCASSLRAGTGEQYFGPGTRLTVT.

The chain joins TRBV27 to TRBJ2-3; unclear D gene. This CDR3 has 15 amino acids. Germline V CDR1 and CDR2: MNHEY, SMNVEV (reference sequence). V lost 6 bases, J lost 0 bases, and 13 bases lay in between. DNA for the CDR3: TGTGCCAGCAGCCTTGGGGAAGTCAGCACAGATACGCAGTATTTT. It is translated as CASSLGEVSTDTQYF.

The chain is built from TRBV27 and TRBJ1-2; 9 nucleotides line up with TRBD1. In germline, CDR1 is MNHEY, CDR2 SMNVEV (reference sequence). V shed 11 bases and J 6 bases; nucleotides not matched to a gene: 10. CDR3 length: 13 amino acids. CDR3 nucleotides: TGTGCCTCGACCCCGGGACAGGGCGATGGCTACACCTTC. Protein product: CASTPGQGDGYTF.

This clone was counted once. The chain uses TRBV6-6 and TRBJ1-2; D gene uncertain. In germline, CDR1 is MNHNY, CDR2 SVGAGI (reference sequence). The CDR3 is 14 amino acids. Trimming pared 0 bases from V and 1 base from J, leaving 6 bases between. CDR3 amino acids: CASSYSGSNYGYTF. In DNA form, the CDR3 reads TGTGCCAGCAGTTACTCAGGCAGTAACTATGGCTACACCTTC.

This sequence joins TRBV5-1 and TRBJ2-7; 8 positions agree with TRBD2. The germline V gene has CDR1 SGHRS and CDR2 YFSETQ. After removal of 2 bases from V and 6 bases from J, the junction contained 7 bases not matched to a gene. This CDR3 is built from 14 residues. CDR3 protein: CASSFASGLGEQYF. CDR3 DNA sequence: TGCGCCAGCAGCTTCGCTAGCGGGCTCGGCGAGCAGTACTTC.

The CDR3 region is CASSSDQRGSTDTQYF. The CDR3 DNA reads TGTGCCAGCAGCTCCGACCAGAGGGGAAGCACAGATACGCAGTATTTT. This sequence joins TRBV13 and TRBJ2-3; D may match TRBD1 or TRBD2 (5 bases each). CDR3 length: 16 residues. The germline V and J ends were trimmed by 4 bases and 0 bases, with 14 bases remaining between them. From germline, CDR1 is PRHDT and CDR2 FYEKMQ (reference sequence).

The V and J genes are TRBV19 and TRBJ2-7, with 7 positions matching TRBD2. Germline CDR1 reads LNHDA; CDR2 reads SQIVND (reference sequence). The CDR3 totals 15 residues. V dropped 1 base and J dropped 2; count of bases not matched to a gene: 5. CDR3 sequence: CASSIAGLGAYEQYF. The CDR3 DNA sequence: TGTGCCAGTAGTATAGCTGGACTAGGGGCCTACGAGCAGTACTTC.

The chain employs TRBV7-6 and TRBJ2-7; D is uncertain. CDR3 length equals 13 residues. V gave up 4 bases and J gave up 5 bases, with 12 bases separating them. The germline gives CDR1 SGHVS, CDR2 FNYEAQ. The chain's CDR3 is CASSSLLGNEQYF. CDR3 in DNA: TGTGCCAGCAGCTCCCTCCTAGGGAACGAGCAGTACTTC.

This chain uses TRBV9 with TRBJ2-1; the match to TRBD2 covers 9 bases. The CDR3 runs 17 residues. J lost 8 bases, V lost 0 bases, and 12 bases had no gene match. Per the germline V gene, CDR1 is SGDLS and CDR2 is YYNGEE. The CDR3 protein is CASSVALWASGIHEQFF. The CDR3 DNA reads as TGTGCCAGCAGCGTAGCCCTATGGGCTAGCGGGATCCATGAGCAGTTCTTC.

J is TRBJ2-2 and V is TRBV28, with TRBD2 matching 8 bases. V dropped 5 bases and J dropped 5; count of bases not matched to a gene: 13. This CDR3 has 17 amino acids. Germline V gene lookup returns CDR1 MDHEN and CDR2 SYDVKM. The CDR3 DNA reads TGTGCCAGCAGTATATCACGAGGGCTAGCGGGTACCGGGGAGCTGTTTTTT. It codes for CASSISRGLAGTGELFF.

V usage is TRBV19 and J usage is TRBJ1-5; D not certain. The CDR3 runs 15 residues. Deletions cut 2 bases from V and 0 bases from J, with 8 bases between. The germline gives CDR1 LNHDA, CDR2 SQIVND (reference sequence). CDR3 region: CASSIYDLSNQPQHF. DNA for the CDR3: TGTGCCAGTAGTATATACGACCTTAGCAATCAGCCCCAGCATTTT.

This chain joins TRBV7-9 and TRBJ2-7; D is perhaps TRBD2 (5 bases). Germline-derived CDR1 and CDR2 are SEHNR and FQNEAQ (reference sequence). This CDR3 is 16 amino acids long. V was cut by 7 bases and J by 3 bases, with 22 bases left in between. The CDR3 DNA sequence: TGTGCCAGCATGTCCTTGAGCACCACTGGACTCTACGAGCAGTACTTC. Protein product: CASMSLSTTGLYEQYF. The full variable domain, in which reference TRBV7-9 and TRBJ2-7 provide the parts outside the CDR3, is DTGVSQNPRHKITKRGQNVTFRCDPISEHNRLYWYRQTLGQGPEFLTYFQNEAQLEKSRLLSDRFSAERPKGSFSTLEIQRTEQGDSAMYLCASMSLSTTGLYEQYFGPGTRLTVT.

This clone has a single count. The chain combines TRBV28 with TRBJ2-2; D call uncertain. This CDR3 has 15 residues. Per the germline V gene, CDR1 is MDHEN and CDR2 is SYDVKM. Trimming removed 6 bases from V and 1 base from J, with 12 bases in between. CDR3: CASSTLKLNTGELFF. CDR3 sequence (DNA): TGTGCCAGCAGCACCCTAAAATTGAACACCGGGGAGCTGTTTTTT.

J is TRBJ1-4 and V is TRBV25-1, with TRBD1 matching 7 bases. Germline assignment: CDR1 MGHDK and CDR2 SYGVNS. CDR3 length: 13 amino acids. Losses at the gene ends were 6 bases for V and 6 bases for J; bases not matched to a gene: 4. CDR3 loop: CASRAGGDEKLFF. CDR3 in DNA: TGTGCCAGCAGAGCAGGGGGAGATGAAAAACTGTTTTTT. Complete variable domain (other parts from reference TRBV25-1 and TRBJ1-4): EADIYQTPRYLVIGTGKKITLECSQTMGHDKMYWYQQDPGMELHLIHYSYGVNSTEKGDLSSESTVSRIRTEHFPLTLESARPSHTSQYLCASRAGGDEKLFFGSGTQLSVL.

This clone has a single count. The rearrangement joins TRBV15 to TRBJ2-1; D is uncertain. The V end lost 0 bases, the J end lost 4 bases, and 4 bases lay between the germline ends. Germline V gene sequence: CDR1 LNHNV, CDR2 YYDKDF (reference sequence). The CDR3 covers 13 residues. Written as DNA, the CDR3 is TGTGCCACCAGCAGAGAAGGGTACAATGAGCAGTTCTTC. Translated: CATSREGYNEQFF.

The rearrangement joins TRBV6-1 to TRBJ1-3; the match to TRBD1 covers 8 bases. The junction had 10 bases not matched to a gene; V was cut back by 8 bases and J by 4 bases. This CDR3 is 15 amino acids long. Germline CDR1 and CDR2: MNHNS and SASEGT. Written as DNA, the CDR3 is TGTGCCAGCGAGCGGGACAGGTCCTTCGGAAACACCATATATTTT. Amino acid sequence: CASERDRSFGNTIYF.

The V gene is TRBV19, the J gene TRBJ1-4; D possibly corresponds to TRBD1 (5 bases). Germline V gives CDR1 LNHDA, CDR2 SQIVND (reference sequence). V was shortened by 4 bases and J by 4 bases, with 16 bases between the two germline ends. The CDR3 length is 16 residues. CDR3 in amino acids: CASSNAGDGFNEKLFF. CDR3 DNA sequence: TGTGCCAGTAGTAACGCCGGGGACGGTTTTAATGAAAAACTGTTTTTT.

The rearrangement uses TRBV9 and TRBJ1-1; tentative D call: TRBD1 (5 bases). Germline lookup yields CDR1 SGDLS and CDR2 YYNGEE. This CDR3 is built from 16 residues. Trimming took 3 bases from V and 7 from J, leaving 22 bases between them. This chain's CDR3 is CASSAGTGLGVNEAFF. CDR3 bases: TGTGCCAGCAGCGCGGGGACCGGACTTGGGGTTAATGAAGCTTTCTTT.